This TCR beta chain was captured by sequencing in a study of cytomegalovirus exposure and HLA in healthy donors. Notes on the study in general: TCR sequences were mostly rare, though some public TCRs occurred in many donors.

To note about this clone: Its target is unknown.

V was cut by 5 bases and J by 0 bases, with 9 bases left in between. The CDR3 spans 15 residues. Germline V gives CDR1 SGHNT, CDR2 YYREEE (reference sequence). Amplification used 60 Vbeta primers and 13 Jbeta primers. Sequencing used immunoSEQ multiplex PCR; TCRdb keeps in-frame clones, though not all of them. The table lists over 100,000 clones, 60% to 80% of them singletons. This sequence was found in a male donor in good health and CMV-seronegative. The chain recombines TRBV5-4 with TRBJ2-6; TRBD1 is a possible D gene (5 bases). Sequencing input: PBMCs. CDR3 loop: CASSKDSSGANVLTF. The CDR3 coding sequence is TGTGCCAGCAGTAAAGACAGCTCTGGGGCCAACGTCCTGACTTTC.